These 8 T cell receptor beta chains were all obtained from the same sample, sequenced in a study of T cells expressing NK-cell markers. Reprocessing the 5' RACE reads, TCRdb reports a single entry for every CDR3 protein and omits DNA. The table lists around 260,000 distinct CDR3 sequences. The specimen was blood T cells: a sorted CD56 or NKG2C T cell subset, CD4+ or CD8+ T cells, or bulk PBMC T cells (not recorded which). The receptors were gathered from a woman aged 18 to 75 in good health.

The rearrangement uses TRBV20-1 and TRBJ2-3. Per the germline V gene, CDR1 is DFQATT and CDR2 is SNEGSKA (reference sequence). The CDR3 contains 15 residues. CDR3 amino acids: CSARSPSGSSDTQYF.

The chain recombines TRBV12-3 or TRBV12-4 with TRBJ1-2. The CDR3 extends over 13 amino acids. This chain's CDR3 is CASSLRHNYGYTF.

V gene TRBV5-1 combines with J gene TRBJ1-1; TCRdb calls TRBD1, which cannot be checked without DNA. Per germline, CDR1 SGHRS and CDR2 YFSETQ. CDR3 length: 14 residues. This chain's CDR3 is CASSLLAGDTEAFF.

The V and J genes are TRBV18 and TRBJ1-5. CDR3 size: 13 residues. Germline loops: CDR1 KGHSH, CDR2 LQKENI. CDR3 region: CASSPEGPQPQHF.

The J gene is TRBJ1-6, the V gene TRBV6-2 or TRBV6-3; there is no DNA to check the TCRdb D call of TRBD1. The CDR3 extends over 17 amino acids. Per germline, CDR1 MNHEY and CDR2 SVGEGT. CDR3 protein: CASSYTKVPGHNSPLHF.

CDR3 protein: CASTPNTEAFF. V gene TRBV11-2 combines with J gene TRBJ1-1. Germline-derived CDR1 and CDR2 are SGHAT and FQNNGV. The CDR3 covers 11 residues.

The chain is built from TRBV12-3 or TRBV12-4 and TRBJ1-1; TCRdb proposes TRBD1, but this gene call is untestable without DNA. This CDR3 is built from 13 residues. CDR3 sequence: CASSLRGTTEAFF.

V is TRBV7-9 and J is TRBJ2-1; the D call from TCRdb, TRBD1, cannot be confirmed without DNA. This CDR3 comprises 15 residues. The V gene's germline CDR1 is SEHNR and CDR2 FQNEAQ (reference sequence). CDR3: CASSTRQGHDNEQFF.